Below, one TCR beta chain is given with its context. Its antigen remains unknown. The data are from a study of cytomegalovirus exposure and HLA in healthy donors. Findings and caveats of the study: It is likely that the observed cluster of highly shared sequence variants was a sequencing artifact. The authors enumerated 180 or so TCR beta chains as linked to cytomegalovirus.

PCR involved 60 Vbeta and 13 Jbeta primers. Clones were sequenced by immunoSEQ multiplex PCR, and TCRdb holds only the in-frame ones, with some missing. The sample carries some 170,000 clones, about 79% recorded once. Per germline, CDR1 SNHLY and CDR2 FYNNEI. V was trimmed by 11 bases and J by 2 bases, leaving 12 bases between them. The CDR3 totals 12 residues. The clonotype originates from a man aged 35-49 years in good health and CMV-seropositive. The sample comprised PBMCs. This chain joins TRBV2 and TRBJ1-1, with unresolved D. CDR3 in DNA: TGTGCCCTAAACCGGGGTAACACTGAAGCTTTCTTT. This translates into CALNRGNTEAFF.